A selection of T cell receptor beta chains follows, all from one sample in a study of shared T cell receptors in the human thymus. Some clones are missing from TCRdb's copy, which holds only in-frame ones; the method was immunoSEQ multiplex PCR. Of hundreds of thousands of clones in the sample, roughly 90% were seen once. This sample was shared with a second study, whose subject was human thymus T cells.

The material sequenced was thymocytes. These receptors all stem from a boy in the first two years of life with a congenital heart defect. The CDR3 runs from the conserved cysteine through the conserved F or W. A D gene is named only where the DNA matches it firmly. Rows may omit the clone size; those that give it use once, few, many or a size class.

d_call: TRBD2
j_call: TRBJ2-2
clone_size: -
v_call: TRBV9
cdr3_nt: TGTGCCAGCAGCCACCTCTCCGGGACAGGGAATTGTAGCGGGAGGGCCGGGGAGCTGTTTTTT
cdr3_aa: CASSHLSGTGNCSGRAGELFF

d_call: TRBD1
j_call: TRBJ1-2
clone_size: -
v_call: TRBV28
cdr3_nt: TGTGCCAGCGAGAGCCCGACCAGGGGGAGCTATGGCTACACCTTC
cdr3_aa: CASESPTRGSYGYTF

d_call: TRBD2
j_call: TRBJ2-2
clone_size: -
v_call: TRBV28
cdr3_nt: TGTGCCACCCGAGGGAGGGGCACCGGGGAGCTGTTTTTT
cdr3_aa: CATRGRGTGELFF

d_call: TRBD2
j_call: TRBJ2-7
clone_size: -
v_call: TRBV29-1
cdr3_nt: TGCAGCGCTCTGGGACTAGCGGGAGTAGACGAGCAGTACTTC
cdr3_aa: CSALGLAGVDEQYF

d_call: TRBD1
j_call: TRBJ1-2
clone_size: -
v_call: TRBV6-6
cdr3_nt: TGTGCCAGCAGTGCCTCAGGGGGCTATGGCTACACCTTC
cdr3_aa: CASSASGGYGYTF

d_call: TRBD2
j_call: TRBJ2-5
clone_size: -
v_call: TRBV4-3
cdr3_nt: TGCGCCAGCAGCCCAAGGACCGGGACTAGCGGGGGGGCGGAAGAGACCCAGTACTTC
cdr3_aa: CASSPRTGTSGGAEETQYF

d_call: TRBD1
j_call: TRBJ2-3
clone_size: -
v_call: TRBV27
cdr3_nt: TGTGCCAGCAGGAAAGACAGGGGCAGAGTCGGCACAGATACGCAGTATTTT
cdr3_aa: CASRKDRGRVGTDTQYF

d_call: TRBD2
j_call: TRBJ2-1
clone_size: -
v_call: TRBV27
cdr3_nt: TGTGCCAGCAGTAAGGTACTAGCGGGAGGGCGGAATGAGCAGTTCTTC
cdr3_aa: CASSKVLAGGRNEQFF

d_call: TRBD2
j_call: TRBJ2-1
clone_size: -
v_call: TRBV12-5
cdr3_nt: TGTGCTAGTGGTTTGGCGCCAAACGGGAGGGAAGGCGGGAATGAGCAGTTCTTC
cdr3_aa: CASGLAPNGREGGNEQFF

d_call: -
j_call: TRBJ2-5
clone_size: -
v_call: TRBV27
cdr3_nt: TGTGCCAGCAGTTTCTCGGGGAATTCCCAAGAGACCCAGTACTTC
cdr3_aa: CASSFSGNSQETQYF

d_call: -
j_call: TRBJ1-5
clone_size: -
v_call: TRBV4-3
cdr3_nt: TGCGCCAGCAGCCAAGACTGGCAGGTTCGCAATCAGCCCCAGCATTTT
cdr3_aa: CASSQDWQVRNQPQHF

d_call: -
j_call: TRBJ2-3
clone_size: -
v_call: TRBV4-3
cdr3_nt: TGCGCCAGCAGCCAAGTCCGCGGGGCAGATACGCAGTATTTT
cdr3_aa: CASSQVRGADTQYF

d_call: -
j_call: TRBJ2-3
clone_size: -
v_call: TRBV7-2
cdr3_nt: TGTGCCAGCAGCCCAAGACACAGGAAACCTAGCACAGATACGCAGTATTTT
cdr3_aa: CASSPRHRKPSTDTQYF

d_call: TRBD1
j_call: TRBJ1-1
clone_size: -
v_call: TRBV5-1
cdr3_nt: TGCGCCAGCAGCTTGGAGGCAGGGGGCAGGAGTAGCACTGAAGCTTTCTTT
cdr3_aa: CASSLEAGGRSSTEAFF

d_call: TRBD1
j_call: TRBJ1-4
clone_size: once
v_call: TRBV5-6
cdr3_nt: TGTGCCAGCAGCTTGGCCGGGACAGTTAATGAAAAACTGTTTTTT
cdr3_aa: CASSLAGTVNEKLFF

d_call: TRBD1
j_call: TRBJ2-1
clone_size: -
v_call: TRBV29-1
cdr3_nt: TGCAGTCACACTCCGGGACAGGGATCGGGGGGTAGCTCCTACAATGAGCAGTTCTTC
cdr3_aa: CSHTPGQGSGGSSYNEQFF

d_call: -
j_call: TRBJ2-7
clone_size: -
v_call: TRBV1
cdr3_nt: TGCACCAGCAGCCATCTACCTGGGACTAGCGGCCCTTGGGAGCAGTACTTC
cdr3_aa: CTSSHLPGTSGPWEQYF

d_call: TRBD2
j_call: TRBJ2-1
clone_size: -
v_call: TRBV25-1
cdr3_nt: TGTGCCAGCAGCCCGGGCCCACTAGCGCTAACTGGGGGCAATGAGCAGTTCTTC
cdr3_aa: CASSPGPLALTGGNEQFF

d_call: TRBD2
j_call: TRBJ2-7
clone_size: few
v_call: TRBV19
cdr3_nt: TGTGCCAGTAGTGACAGCGGGAGGGCTGGGGAGCAGTACTTC
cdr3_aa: CASSDSGRAGEQYF

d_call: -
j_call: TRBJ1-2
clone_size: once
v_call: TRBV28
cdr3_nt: TGTGCCAGCAGGGCTACCAGGGCTAACTATGGCTACACCTTC
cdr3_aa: CASRATRANYGYTF

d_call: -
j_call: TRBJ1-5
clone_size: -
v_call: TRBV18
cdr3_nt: TGTGCCAGCTCACCACATGGAGGTCAGCCCCAGCATTTT
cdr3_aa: CASSPHGGQPQHF

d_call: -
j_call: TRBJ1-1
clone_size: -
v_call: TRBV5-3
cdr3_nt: TGTGCCAGAAGCTTGTACCTACGCTGCACTGAAGCTTTCTTT
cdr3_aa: CARSLYLRCTEAFF

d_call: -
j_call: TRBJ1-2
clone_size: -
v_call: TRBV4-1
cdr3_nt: TGCGCCAGCAGCCAAGTAATAACGGACTACTATGGCTACACCTTC
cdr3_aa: CASSQVITDYYGYTF

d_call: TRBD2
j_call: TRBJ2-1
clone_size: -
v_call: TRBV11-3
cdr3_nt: TGTGCCAGCAGCTTAGGAGGCGGGAGGGCCTACAATGAGCAGTTCTTC
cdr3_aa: CASSLGGGRAYNEQFF

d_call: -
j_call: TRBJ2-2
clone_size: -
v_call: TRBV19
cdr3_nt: TGTGCCAGTAGTATATGGAGCGGTCAAGTGCCGAACACCGGGGAGCTGTTTTTT
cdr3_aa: CASSIWSGQVPNTGELFF

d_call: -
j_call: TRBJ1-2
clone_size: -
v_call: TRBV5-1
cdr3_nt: TGCGCCAGCAGCTTGGCGACAACTAACTATGGCTACACCTTC
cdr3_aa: CASSLATTNYGYTF

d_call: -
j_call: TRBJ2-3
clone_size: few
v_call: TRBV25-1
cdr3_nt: TGTGCCAGCAGACGGGGGACAGAGACCACAGATACGCAGTATTTT
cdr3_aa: CASRRGTETTDTQYF

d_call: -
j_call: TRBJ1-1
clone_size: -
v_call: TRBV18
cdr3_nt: TGTGCCAGCTCACCAGTTCAGGGTAACACTGAAGCTTTCTTT
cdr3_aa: CASSPVQGNTEAFF

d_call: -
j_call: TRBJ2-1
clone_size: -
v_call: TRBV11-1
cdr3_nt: TGTGCCAGCAGTCCCCCCGAGGTAGAAAGCAGTGAGCAGTTCTTC
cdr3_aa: CASSPPEVESSEQFF

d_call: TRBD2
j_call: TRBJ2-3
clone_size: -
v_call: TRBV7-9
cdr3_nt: TGTGCCAGCAGCGACCGACTAGCGGGAGGAGGAGATACGCAGTATTTT
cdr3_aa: CASSDRLAGGGDTQYF

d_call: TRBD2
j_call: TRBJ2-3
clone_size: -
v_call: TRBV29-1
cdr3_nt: TGCAGCGTTGTAGGGACTAGCGGGAGAGATACGCAGTATTTT
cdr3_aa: CSVVGTSGRDTQYF

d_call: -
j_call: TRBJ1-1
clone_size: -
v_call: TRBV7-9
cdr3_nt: TGTGCCAGCAGCTTCGGGAACACTGAAGCTTTCTTT
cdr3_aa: CASSFGNTEAFF

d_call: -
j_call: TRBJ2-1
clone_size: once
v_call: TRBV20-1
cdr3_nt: TGCAGTGCTAGGGAAGCGGGACAGGAGTTCTTC
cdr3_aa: CSAREAGQEFF

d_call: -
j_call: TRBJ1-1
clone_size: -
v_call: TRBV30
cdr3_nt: TGTGCCTCGCAAAAGGGGCCTGAAGCTTTCTTT
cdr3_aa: CASQKGPEAFF

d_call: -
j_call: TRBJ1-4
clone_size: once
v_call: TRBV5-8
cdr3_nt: TGTGCCAGCAGCCCTGGTGCAGGCATTAATGAAAAACTGTTTTTT
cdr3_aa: CASSPGAGINEKLFF

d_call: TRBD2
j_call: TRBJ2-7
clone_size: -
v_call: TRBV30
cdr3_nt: TGTGCCTGGAGTTCCGGGACTAGCGGGACCTACGAGCAGTACTTC
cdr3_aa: CAWSSGTSGTYEQYF

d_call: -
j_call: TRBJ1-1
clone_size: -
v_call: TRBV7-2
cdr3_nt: TGTGCCAGCAGCTTTCATCTGGACAGTACGAACACTGAAGCTTTCTTT
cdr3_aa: CASSFHLDSTNTEAFF

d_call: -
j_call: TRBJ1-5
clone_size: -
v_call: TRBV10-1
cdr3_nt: TGCGCCAGCAGTGAGTCGTCAGGGCCCCAGCCCCAGCATTTT
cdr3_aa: CASSESSGPQPQHF

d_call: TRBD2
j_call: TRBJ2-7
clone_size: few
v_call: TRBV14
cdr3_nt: TGTGCCAGCAGCCAAGATTCGGCGGGGCGCCTTAGCGGGAGCTCCCACGAGCAGTACTTC
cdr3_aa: CASSQDSAGRLSGSSHEQYF

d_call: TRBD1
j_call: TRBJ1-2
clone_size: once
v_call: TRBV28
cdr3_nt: TGTGCCAGCAGTAAGGGGGCAATCTATGGCTACACCTTC
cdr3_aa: CASSKGAIYGYTF

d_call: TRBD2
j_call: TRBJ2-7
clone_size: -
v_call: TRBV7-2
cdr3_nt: TGTGCCAGCAGCTTACCACTAGGCGGGAGGTCCTACGAGCAGTACTTC
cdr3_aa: CASSLPLGGRSYEQYF

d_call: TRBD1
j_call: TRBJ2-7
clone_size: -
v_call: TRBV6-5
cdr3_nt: TGTGCCAGCACGCCCTACAGGGGAAGTTTGTACGAGCAGTACTTC
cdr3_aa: CASTPYRGSLYEQYF

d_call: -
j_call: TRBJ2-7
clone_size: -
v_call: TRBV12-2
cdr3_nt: -
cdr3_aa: CASRPSWAFGTLTYEQYF

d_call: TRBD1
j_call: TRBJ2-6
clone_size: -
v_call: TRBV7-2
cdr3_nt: TGTGCCAGCAGCTTAGAAGCAGGGGGAGACTCTGGGGCCAACGTCCTGACTTTC
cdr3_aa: CASSLEAGGDSGANVLTF

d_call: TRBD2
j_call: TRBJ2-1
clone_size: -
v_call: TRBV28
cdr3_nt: TGTGCCAGCAGTCCCACACTAGCGGGAGGGGTGACAGCCTACAATGAGCAGTTCTTC
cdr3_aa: CASSPTLAGGVTAYNEQFF

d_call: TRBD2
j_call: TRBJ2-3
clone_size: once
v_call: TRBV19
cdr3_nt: TGTGCCAGTCGTCAGGGGACTAGCGGGTTCACAGATACGCAGTATTTT
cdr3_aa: CASRQGTSGFTDTQYF

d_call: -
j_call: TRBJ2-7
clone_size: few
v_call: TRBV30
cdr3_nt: TGTGCCTGGGGCCGGGGGGAGCAGTACTTC
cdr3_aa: CAWGRGEQYF

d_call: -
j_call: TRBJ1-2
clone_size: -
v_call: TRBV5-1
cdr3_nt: TGCGCCAGCAGCTTGGTACAGGGTGCCGACTATGGCTACACCTTC
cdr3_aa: CASSLVQGADYGYTF

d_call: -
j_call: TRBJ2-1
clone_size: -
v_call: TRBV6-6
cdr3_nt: TGTGCCAGCAGCATCAGCCCAGGGGATTATAATGAGCAGTTCTTC
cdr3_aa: CASSISPGDYNEQFF

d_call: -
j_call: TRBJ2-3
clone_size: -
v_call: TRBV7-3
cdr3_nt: TGTGCCAGCAGCCGTGGGCAGGGTGCAGATACGCAGTATTTT
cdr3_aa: CASSRGQGADTQYF

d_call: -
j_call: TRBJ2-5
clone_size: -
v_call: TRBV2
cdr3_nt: TGTGCCAGCAGTGACCCACAACGGGCAGGGGTTATTGGAGAGACCCAGTACTTC
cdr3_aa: CASSDPQRAGVIGETQYF

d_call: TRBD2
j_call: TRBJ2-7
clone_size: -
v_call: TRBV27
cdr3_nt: TGTGCCTCCTGGGGCGGGAGGTCTAACGAGCAGTACTTC
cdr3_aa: CASWGGRSNEQYF

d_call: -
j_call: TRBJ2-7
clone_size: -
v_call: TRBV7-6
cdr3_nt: TGTGCCAGCAGCCTGACTAAGCCCGTTGGTGCCTACGAGCAGTACTTC
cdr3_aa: CASSLTKPVGAYEQYF